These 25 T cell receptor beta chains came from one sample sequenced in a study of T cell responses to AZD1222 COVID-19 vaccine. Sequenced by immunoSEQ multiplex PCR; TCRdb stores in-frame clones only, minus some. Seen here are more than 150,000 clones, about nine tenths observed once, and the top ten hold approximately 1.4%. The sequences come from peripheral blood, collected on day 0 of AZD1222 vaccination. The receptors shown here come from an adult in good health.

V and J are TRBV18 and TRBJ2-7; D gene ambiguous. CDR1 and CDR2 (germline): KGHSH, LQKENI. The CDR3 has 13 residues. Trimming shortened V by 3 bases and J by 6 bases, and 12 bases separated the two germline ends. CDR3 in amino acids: CASSPTPLGEQYF. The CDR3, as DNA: TGTGCCAGCTCACCTACTCCACTGGGCGAGCAGTACTTC.

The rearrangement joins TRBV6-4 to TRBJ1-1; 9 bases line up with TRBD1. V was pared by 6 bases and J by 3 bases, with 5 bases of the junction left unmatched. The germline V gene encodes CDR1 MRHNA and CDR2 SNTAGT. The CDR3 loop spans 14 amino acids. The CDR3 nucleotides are TGTGCCAGCAGGGGGACAGGGTCGGACACTGAAGCTTTCTTT. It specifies CASRGTGSDTEAFF.

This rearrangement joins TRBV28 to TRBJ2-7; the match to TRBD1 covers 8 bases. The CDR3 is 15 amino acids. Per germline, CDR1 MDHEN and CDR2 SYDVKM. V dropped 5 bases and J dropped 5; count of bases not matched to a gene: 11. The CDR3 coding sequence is TGTGCCAGCAGTACAGGACAGGGTAACGTGCACGAGCAGTACTTC. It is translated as CASSTGQGNVHEQYF.

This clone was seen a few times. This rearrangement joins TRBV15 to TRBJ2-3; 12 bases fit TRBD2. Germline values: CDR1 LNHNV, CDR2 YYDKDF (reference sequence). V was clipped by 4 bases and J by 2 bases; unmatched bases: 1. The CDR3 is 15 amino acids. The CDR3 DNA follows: TGTGCCACCAGCACTAGCGGGGGGGCCACAGATACGCAGTATTTT. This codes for CATSTSGGATDTQYF.

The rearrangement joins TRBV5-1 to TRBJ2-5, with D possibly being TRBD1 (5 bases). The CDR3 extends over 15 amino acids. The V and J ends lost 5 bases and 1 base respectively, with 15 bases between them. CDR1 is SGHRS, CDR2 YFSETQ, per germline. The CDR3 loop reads CASRGLGTVQETQYF. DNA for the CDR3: TGCGCCAGCAGGGGGCTGGGTACCGTCCAAGAGACCCAGTACTTC.

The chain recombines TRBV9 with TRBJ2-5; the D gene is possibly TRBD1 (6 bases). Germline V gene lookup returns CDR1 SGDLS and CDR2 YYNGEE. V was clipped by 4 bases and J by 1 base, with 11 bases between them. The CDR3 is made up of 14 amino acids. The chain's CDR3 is CASSPRTVQETQYF. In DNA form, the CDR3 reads TGTGCCAGCAGCCCACGGACAGTCCAAGAGACCCAGTACTTC.

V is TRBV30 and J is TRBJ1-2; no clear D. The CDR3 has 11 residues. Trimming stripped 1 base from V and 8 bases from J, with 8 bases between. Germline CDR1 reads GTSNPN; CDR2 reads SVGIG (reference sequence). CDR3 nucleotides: TGTGCCTGGAGTGAGAACGGGGGCTACACCTTC. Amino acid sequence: CAWSENGGYTF. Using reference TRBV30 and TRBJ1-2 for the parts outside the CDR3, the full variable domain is SQTIHQWPATLVQPVGSPLSLECTVEGTSNPNLYWYRQAAGRGLQLLFYSVGIGQISSEVPQNLSASRPQDRQFILSSKKLLLSDSGFYLCAWSENGGYTFGSGTRLTVV.

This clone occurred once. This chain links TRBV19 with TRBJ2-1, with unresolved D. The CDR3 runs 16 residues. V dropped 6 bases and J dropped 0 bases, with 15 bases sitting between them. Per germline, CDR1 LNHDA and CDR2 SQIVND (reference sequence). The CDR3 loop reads CASRNLHESSYNEQFF. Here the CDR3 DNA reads TGTGCCAGTAGAAACCTCCACGAGAGCTCCTACAATGAGCAGTTCTTC. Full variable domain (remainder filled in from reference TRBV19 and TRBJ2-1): DGGITQSPKYLFRKEGQNVTLSCEQNLNHDAMYWYRQDPGQGLRLIYYSQIVNDFQKGDIAEGYSVSREKKESFPLTVTSAQKNPTAFYLCASRNLHESSYNEQFFGPGTRLTVL.

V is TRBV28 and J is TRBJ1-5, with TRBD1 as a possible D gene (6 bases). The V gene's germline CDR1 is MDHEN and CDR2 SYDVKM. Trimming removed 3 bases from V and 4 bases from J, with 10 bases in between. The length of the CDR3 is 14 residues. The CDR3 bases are TGTGCCAGCAGTTTGTACAGGGTAAATCAGCCCCAGCATTTT. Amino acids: CASSLYRVNQPQHF.

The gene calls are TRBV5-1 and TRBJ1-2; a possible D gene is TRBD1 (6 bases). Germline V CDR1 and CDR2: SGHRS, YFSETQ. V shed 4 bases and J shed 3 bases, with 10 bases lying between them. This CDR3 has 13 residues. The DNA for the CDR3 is TGCGCCAGCAGCCCTGACAGGCACTATGGCTACACCTTC. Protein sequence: CASSPDRHYGYTF.

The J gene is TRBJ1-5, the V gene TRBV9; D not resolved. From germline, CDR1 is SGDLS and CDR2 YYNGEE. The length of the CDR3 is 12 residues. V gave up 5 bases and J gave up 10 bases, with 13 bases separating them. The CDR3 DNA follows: TGTGCCAGCAGTGACCTTTGGGGACCCCAGCATTTT. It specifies CASSDLWGPQHF.

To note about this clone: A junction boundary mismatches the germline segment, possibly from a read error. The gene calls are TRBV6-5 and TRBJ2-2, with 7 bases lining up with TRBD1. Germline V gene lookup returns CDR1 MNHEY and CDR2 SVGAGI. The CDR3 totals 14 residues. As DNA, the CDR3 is TGTGTCAGCAGTAGGACAGGGAACACCGGGGAGCTGTTTTTT. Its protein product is CVSSRTGNTGELFF.

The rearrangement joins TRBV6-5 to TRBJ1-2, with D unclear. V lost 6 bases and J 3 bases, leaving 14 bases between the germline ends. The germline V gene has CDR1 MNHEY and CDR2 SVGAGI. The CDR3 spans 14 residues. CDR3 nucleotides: TGTGCCAGCAGAAGGACCGGGAGGGACTATGGCTACACCTTC. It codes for CASRRTGRDYGYTF.

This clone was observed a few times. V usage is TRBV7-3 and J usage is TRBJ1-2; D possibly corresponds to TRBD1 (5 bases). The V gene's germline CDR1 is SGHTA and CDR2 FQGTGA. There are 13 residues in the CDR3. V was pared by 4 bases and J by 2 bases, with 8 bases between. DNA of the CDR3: TGTGCCAGCAGCTCACAGGCCAACTATGGCTACACCTTC. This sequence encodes CASSSQANYGYTF.

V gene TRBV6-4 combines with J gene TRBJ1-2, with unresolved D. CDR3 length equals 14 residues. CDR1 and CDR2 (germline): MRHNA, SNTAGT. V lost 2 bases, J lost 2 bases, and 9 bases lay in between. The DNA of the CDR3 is TGTGCCAGCAGTGACGCGACGGCAAACTATGGCTACACCTTC. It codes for CASSDATANYGYTF.

The CDR3 coding sequence is TGTGCCAGCAGTCACGGGACTGAAGCTTTCTTT. As protein: CASSHGTEAFF. This chain links TRBV6-5 with TRBJ1-1, with no clear D. This CDR3 spans 11 amino acids. V was shortened by 5 bases and J by 5 bases, with 6 bases between the two germline ends. Germline V gene sequence: CDR1 MNHEY, CDR2 SVGAGI.

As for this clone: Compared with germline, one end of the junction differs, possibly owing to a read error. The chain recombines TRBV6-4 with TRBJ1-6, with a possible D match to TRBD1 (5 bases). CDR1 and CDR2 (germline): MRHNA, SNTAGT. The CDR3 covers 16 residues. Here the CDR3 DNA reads TGTGCCAGCAGTGACTCCCGGGGCAGTGAGAGACCCGGCGGCTTTTTT. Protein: CASSDSRGSERPGGFF.

The CDR3 reads CATTSSPGELFF. The CDR3, as DNA: TGTGCCACGACATCCAGTCCCGGGGAGCTGTTTTTT. The gene calls are TRBV28 and TRBJ2-2, with D uncertain. Trimming pared 10 bases from V and 6 bases from J, leaving 12 bases between. This CDR3 spans 12 amino acids. Germline lookup yields CDR1 MDHEN and CDR2 SYDVKM.

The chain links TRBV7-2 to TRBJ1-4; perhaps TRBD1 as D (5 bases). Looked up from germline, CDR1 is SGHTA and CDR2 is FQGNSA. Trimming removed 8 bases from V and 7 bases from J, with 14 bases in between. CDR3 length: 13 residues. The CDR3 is CASAPPGPEKLFF. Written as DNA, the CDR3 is TGTGCCAGCGCACCCCCGGGGCCTGAAAAACTGTTTTTT. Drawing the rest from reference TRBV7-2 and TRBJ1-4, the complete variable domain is GAGVSQSPSNKVTEKGKDVELRCDPISGHTALYWYRQSLGQGLEFLIYFQGNSAPDKSGLPSDRFSAERTGGSVSTLTIQRTQQEDSAVYLCASAPPGPEKLFFGSGTQLSVL.

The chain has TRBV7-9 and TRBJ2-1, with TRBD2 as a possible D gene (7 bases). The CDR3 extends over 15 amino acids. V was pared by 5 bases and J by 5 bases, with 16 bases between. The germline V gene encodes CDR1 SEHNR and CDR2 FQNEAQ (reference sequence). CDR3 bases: TGTGCCAGCAGCAATTTCGGGGGGACAAACAATGAGCAGTTCTTC. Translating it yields CASSNFGGTNNEQFF.

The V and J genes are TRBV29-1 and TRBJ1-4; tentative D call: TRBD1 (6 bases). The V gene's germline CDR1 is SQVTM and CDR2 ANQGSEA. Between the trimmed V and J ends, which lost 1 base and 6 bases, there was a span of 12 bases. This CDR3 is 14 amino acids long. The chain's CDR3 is CSVEGTGADEKLFF. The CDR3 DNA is TGCAGCGTTGAAGGTACGGGGGCGGATGAAAAACTGTTTTTT.

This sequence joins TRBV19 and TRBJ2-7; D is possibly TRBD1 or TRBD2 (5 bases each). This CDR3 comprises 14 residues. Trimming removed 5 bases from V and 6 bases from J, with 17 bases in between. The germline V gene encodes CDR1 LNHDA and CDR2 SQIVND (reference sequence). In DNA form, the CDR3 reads TGTGCCAGTAGTCAGGGAGTTTCAGGAGTCGAGCAGTACTTC. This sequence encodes CASSQGVSGVEQYF.

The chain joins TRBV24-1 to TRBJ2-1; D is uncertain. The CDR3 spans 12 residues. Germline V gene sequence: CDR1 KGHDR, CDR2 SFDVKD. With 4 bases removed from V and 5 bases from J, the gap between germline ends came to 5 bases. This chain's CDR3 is CATSDINNEQFF. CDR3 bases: TGTGCCACCAGTGACATCAACAATGAGCAGTTCTTC.

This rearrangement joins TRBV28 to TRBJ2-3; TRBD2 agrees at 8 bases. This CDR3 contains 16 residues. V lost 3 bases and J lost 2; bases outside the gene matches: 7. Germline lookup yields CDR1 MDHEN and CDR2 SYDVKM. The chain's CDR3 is CASSFQAGGTTDTQYF. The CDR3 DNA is TGTGCCAGCAGTTTTCAGGCGGGGGGTACCACAGATACGCAGTATTTT.

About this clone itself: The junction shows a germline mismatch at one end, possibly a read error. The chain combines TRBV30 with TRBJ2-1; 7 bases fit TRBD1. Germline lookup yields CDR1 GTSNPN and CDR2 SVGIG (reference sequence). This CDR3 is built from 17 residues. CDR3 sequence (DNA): TGTGCCTGGAGTCGGACGGGCAGGGGGTTATCCTACAATGAGCAGCTCTTC. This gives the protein CAWSRTGRGLSYNEQLF.